This T cell receptor beta chain was sequenced during a study of blood T cell repertoires in COVID-19. Study-level background: COVID-19 samples, acute and convalescent, were from the United States, Italy and Spain. T cells, B-cell-depleted T cells, or PBMCs provided the cDNA or gDNA that served as material.

CDR1 is SQVTM, CDR2 ANQGSEA, per germline. Unmatched junction bases numbered 4, after V lost 6 bases and J lost 3 bases. CDR3 length equals 12 residues. This clone was detected only once. Original processing notes: Reference gene primer amplification in the assay estimated nucleated cell counts. Generated by immunoSEQ multiplex PCR, the TCRdb table keeps only in-frame clones and is missing some. D and trimming come from the DNA, and the V and J calls and clone size come from that table. Of about 150,000 clones listed, 85% are singletons. Recruited during active infection, patients (from Seattle) were subsequently followed longitudinally.

The chain links TRBV29-1 to TRBJ2-5; 7 nucleotides align to TRBD1. This clonotype was sampled from a woman of 80 years or more with COVID-19, enrolled during active disease. The specimen sequenced was peripheral blood. This CDR3 is CSVTGQEETQYF. CDR3 DNA sequence: TGCAGCGTCACCGGACAGGAAGAGACCCAGTACTTC.